This T cell receptor (beta chain) was sequenced in a study of regulatory T cells in long-lasting Graves disease. Concerning this clonotype itself: Its antigen is not identified.

The sample's time point: newly diagnosed GD, antithyroid drugs for less than 3 months. Preparation of the TCR library used RNA extracted from PBMCs. Relying on iRepertoire HTBI primers and Arm-PCR of CDR3 regions, the team built TCR beta libraries. The authors' processing: Samples revealed 62 TRBV and around 13 TRBJ segments. TCRdb reanalysed the multiplex PCR reads using MiXCR and keeps one entry per CDR3 protein. The authors' filters were not applied to this entry. Altogether fewer than 350,000 distinct CDR3 sequences are present, 15% to 20% being singletons, with the ten largest covering around 36%. Looked up from germline, CDR1 is SEHNR and CDR2 is FQNEAQ (reference sequence). V lost 2 bases, J lost 5 bases, and 14 bases stayed unmatched. The CDR3 loop spans 20 amino acids. Study results and limitations: Accuracy may have been reduced by the small sample size. Persistent disease was characterized by preferential usage of TRBV28, TRBJ1-2 and TRBJ2-5.

This sequence was found in a female donor with Graves disease. The input for sequencing was peripheral blood mononuclear cells (PBMCs), taken at new diagnosis, from a patient treated with antithyroid drugs. The chain has TRBV7-9 and TRBJ2-2; 13 nucleotides align to TRBD2. Here the CDR3 DNA reads TGTGCCAGCAGCTTAAGCGCCGGGACTAGCGGGACCTCGCGGACCGGGGAGCTGTTTTTT. Translating it yields CASSLSAGTSGTSRTGELFF.